Below, 17 T cell receptor beta chains from the same sample are listed, as sequenced in a study of control samples from healthy donors and cancer patients. Generated by immunoSEQ multiplex PCR, the TCRdb table keeps only in-frame clones and is missing some. In the table there are 120,000 to 150,000 clones, around 85% of which are singletons. Sequenced: blood. The receptor source for this set is a woman in her twenties or thirties in good health.

The rearrangement links TRBV29-1 to TRBJ1-1; D remains ambiguous. The CDR3 is 11 amino acids. Trimming pared 5 bases from V and 0 bases from J, leaving 4 bases between. In germline, CDR1 is SQVTM, CDR2 ANQGSEA. The CDR3 DNA reads as TGCAGCGTTCGCTTGAACACTGAAGCTTTCTTT. Encoded protein: CSVRLNTEAFF.

This chain links TRBV9 with TRBJ2-1; D is tentatively TRBD1 or TRBD2 (7 bases each). The V gene lost 7 bases and the J gene lost 13 bases, with 30 bases spanning the gap. CDR3 length: 16 amino acids. Germline values: CDR1 SGDLS, CDR2 YYNGEE. In DNA form, the CDR3 reads TGTGCCAGCGGAGCAGGGGGGGACACGTCTTCAATGAAACAGTTCTTC. Translated: CASGAGGDTSSMKQFF.

The V gene is TRBV27, the J gene TRBJ2-7; no definite D call. The germline V gene encodes CDR1 MNHEY and CDR2 SMNVEV (reference sequence). Deletions cut 1 base from V and 0 bases from J, with 4 bases between. The length of the CDR3 is 13 residues. DNA of the CDR3: TGTGCCAGCAGTTTATGGGTCTCCTACGAGCAGTACTTC. It codes for CASSLWVSYEQYF.

The rearrangement links TRBV5-6 to TRBJ2-5; 13 nucleotides align to TRBD2. V dropped 4 bases and J dropped 5; count of bases not matched to a gene: 2. This CDR3 region has 14 residues. Germline V lookup: CDR1 SGHDT, CDR2 YYEEEE. The CDR3: CASSRGLAGETQYF. DNA of the CDR3: TGTGCCAGCAGCCGGGGACTAGCGGGGGAGACCCAGTACTTC. The variable domain in full, completed from reference TRBV5-6 and TRBJ2-5, reads DAGVTQSPTHLIKTRGQQVTLRCSPKSGHDTVSWYQQALGQGPQFIFQYYEEEERQRGNFPDRFSGHQFPNYSSELNVNALLLGDSALYLCASSRGLAGETQYFGPGTRLLVL.

The chain combines TRBV19 with TRBJ1-3, with TRBD1 as a possible D gene (5 bases). V was clipped by 6 bases and J by 2 bases, with 11 bases between them. Germline-derived CDR1 and CDR2 are LNHDA and SQIVND (reference sequence). This CDR3 spans 14 amino acids. This CDR3 is CASSRATPGNTIYF. The CDR3 region has the DNA TGTGCCAGTAGCAGGGCCACCCCTGGAAACACCATATATTTT.

The rearrangement uses TRBV2 and TRBJ2-5; D not certain. CDR3 length equals 15 residues. Germline-derived CDR1 and CDR2 are SNHLY and FYNNEI. V was trimmed by 4 bases and J by 4 bases, leaving 16 bases between them. The CDR3 region is CASSGTVLQAETQYF. CDR3 in DNA: TGTGCCAGCAGTGGAACAGTTCTTCAGGCAGAGACCCAGTACTTC.

The chain is built from TRBV10-1 and TRBJ2-3; D uncertain. CDR3 length: 13 residues. Germline V lookup: CDR1 WNHNN, CDR2 SYGVQD (reference sequence). V shed 2 bases and J shed 1 base, with 4 bases lying between them. The CDR3 reads CASSEGGTDTQYF. CDR3 DNA sequence: TGCGCCAGCAGTGAGGGCGGCACAGATACGCAGTATTTT.

This sequence joins TRBV5-5 and TRBJ1-2, with TRBD1 identical over 9 bases. CDR1 is SGHKS and CDR2 is YYEKEE in the germline V gene (reference sequence). J lost 4 bases, V lost 0 bases, and 7 bases had no gene match. The CDR3 is 16 residues long. CDR3 in DNA: TGTGCCAGCAGCTTGGCATTTGACAGGGGGACCTATGGCTACACCTTC. As protein: CASSLAFDRGTYGYTF.

CDR3 amino acids: CASSLVSAAYTEAFF. The CDR3 DNA reads TGTGCCAGCAGCTTAGTTTCCGCAGCCTACACTGAAGCTTTCTTT. The rearrangement uses TRBV7-8 and TRBJ1-1; D is unresolved. Per germline, CDR1 SGHVS and CDR2 FQNEAQ. This CDR3 region has 15 residues. Deletions cut 1 base from V and 3 bases from J, with 12 bases between.

The CDR3, as DNA: TGTGCCTGGAGCGGGGACAGCGGGCGAGCTTTCTTT. It codes for CAWSGDSGRAFF. The chain couples TRBV30 to TRBJ1-1; 7 bases fit TRBD1. Germline V lookup: CDR1 GTSNPN, CDR2 SVGIG (reference sequence). This CDR3 region has 12 residues. J lost 10 bases, V lost 3 bases, and 8 bases had no gene match.

The chain links TRBV18 to TRBJ2-1, with D possibly TRBD2 on 6 matching bases. Germline lookup yields CDR1 KGHSH and CDR2 LQKENI. V dropped 2 bases and J dropped 7 bases, with 12 bases sitting between them. This CDR3 spans 14 amino acids. CDR3 sequence (DNA): TGTGCCAGCTCACCAGGACTATCCCCTAATGAGCAGTTCTTC. It specifies CASSPGLSPNEQFF.

This clone was seen only a few times. The chain is built from TRBV6-5 and TRBJ2-1; D not resolved. Trimming stripped 5 bases from V and 6 bases from J, with 5 bases between. Germline-derived CDR1 and CDR2 are MNHEY and SVGAGI. The CDR3 totals 11 residues. This chain's CDR3 is CASSTRNEQFF. CDR3 nucleotides: TGTGCCAGCAGTACCCGCAATGAGCAGTTCTTC.

The rearrangement links TRBV18 to TRBJ2-3; D unclear. The germline gives CDR1 KGHSH, CDR2 LQKENI. With 0 bases removed from V and 1 base from J, the gap between germline ends came to 2 bases. The CDR3 sequence is 13 residues long. The CDR3 region has the DNA TGTGCCAGCTCACCACCGGGCACAGATACGCAGTATTTT. It encodes CASSPPGTDTQYF. The full variable domain, with the rest looked up from reference TRBV18 and TRBJ2-3, is NAGVMQNPRHLVRRRGQEARLRCSPMKGHSHVYWYRQLPEEGLKFMVYLQKENIIDESGMPKERFSAEFPKEGPSILRIQQVVRGDSAAYFCASSPPGTDTQYFGPGTRLTVL.

This chain links TRBV2 with TRBJ1-1; 8 bases fit TRBD1. V lost 4 bases, J lost 5 bases, and 6 bases stayed unmatched. Per germline, CDR1 SNHLY and CDR2 FYNNEI. This CDR3 is built from 14 residues. Here the CDR3 reads CASSVRTGMTEAFF. Here the CDR3 DNA reads TGTGCCAGCAGTGTGCGGACAGGGATGACTGAAGCTTTCTTT.

The chain couples TRBV3-1 (or the pseudogene TRBV3-2) to TRBJ1-2, with D unresolved. Trimming removed 4 bases at V and 4 bases at J, with 10 bases between. The CDR3 totals 13 residues. Germline V gives CDR1 LGHDT, CDR2 YNNKEL (reference sequence). CDR3 in DNA: TGTGCCAGCAGCCCTTCAGACTTCTATGGCTACACCTTC. Translated, it gives CASSPSDFYGYTF.

The V and J genes are TRBV5-5 and TRBJ1-2, with D perhaps matching TRBD1 (5 bases). V was shortened by 0 bases and J by 7 bases, with 13 bases between the two germline ends. This CDR3 has 14 residues. Germline V lookup: CDR1 SGHKS, CDR2 YYEKEE (reference sequence). In DNA, the CDR3 is TGTGCCAGCAGCTTGGAAGGGCAGGGTAGTGGCTACACCTTC. It is translated as CASSLEGQGSGYTF.

The rearrangement links TRBV27 to TRBJ2-3, with D tentatively TRBD2 (6 bases). Trimming pared 0 bases from V and 0 bases from J, leaving 13 bases between. The CDR3 runs 17 residues. CDR1 is MNHEY, CDR2 SMNVEV, per germline (reference sequence). CDR3 in amino acids: CASSLSQAGSSTDTQYF. CDR3 DNA: TGTGCCAGCAGTTTATCCCAAGCGGGCTCTAGCACAGATACGCAGTATTTT.